This passage covers 19 T cell receptor beta chains from one sample sequenced in a study of blood T cell repertoires in COVID-19. Here immunoSEQ multiplex PCR was the method, and the copy in TCRdb shows in-frame clones only, minus some. Among about 240,000 clones, approximately 87% were seen once, and the ten largest hold roughly 6.3%. Sample: peripheral blood. The receptors stem from a man aged 60-69 years with acute or convalescent COVID-19.

In this sample, this clone turned up once. The rearrangement uses TRBV6-2 or TRBV6-3 and TRBJ2-7, with D maybe TRBD1 (5 bases). CDR1 is MNHEY, CDR2 SVGEGT, per germline. The CDR3 runs to 13 residues. V was clipped by 6 bases and J by 2 bases, with 11 bases between them. The CDR3 reads CASSQGAAYEQYF. CDR3 coding DNA: TGTGCCAGCAGCCAAGGGGCCGCCTACGAGCAGTACTTC.

The J gene is TRBJ1-1, the V gene TRBV5-1; the D is unclear. The germline V gene encodes CDR1 SGHRS and CDR2 YFSETQ. The length of the CDR3 is 14 residues. V lost 0 bases to trimming and J lost 3 bases, with 9 bases between them. CDR3 region: CASSLVIRDTEAFF. The CDR3 coding sequence is TGCGCCAGCAGCTTGGTTATCCGGGACACTGAAGCTTTCTTT.

Here the CDR3 DNA reads TGCGCCAGCAGCTTGGGGTGGGGGGAAGAGACCCAGTACTTC. Its translation: CASSLGWGEETQYF. This sequence joins TRBV5-1 and TRBJ2-5, with D possibly TRBD2 on 6 matching bases. Germline loops: CDR1 SGHRS, CDR2 YFSETQ. CDR3 size: 14 residues. Trimming took 0 bases from V and 3 from J, leaving 9 bases between them.

This clone came up a few times. The V and J genes are TRBV7-2 and TRBJ2-2; D perhaps matches TRBD2 (6 bases). CDR3 length: 14 amino acids. Trimming shortened V by 11 bases and J by 6 bases, and 19 bases separated the two germline ends. Per germline, CDR1 SGHTA and CDR2 FQGNSA. The DNA for the CDR3 is TGTGCCCGCTTGGACGGGAGCGGGCCCGGGGAGCTGTTTTTT. Residues: CARLDGSGPGELFF.

The gene calls are TRBV30 and TRBJ1-2; D might be TRBD1 (5 bases). The CDR3 has 21 residues. Germline CDR1 reads GTSNPN; CDR2 reads SVGIG (reference sequence). CDR3 sequence (DNA): TGTGCTTCGACATCGAACCCCTCGCGTTGGGTCGCGGGGCACACGGGCTATGGCTACACCTTC. Its protein product is CASTSNPSRWVAGHTGYGYTF.

The rearrangement uses TRBV6-5 and TRBJ1-5, with D hard to call. The germline V gene has CDR1 MNHEY and CDR2 SVGAGI. The CDR3 spans 13 residues. Trimming cost V 6 bases and J 3 bases, with 9 bases left between them. CDR3 residues: CASSREFNQPQHF. The CDR3 nucleotides read TGTGCCAGCAGCCGAGAATTCAATCAGCCCCAGCATTTT.

The V and J genes are TRBV7-2 and TRBJ1-5; D is possibly TRBD1 (5 bases). The CDR3 totals 13 residues. V dropped 5 bases and J dropped 5 bases, with 10 bases sitting between them. Germline V CDR1 and CDR2: SGHTA, FQGNSA. The CDR3 here is CASSPVGDQPQHF. DNA of the CDR3: TGTGCCAGCAGCCCGGTAGGGGATCAGCCCCAGCATTTT.

The chain combines TRBV6-2 or TRBV6-3 with TRBJ2-7; 10 bases agree with TRBD2. The germline gives CDR1 MNHEY, CDR2 SVGEGT. The CDR3 covers 18 residues. The trim removed 2 bases at V and 1 base at J, leaving 11 bases unmatched. The CDR3 is CASSYGPYGAGGSYEQYF. The CDR3 DNA reads TGTGCCAGCAGTTACGGGCCCTATGGAGCGGGAGGGTCCTACGAGCAGTACTTC.

This chain connects TRBV10-3 to TRBJ2-1; D is perhaps TRBD2 (5 bases). Trimming removed 4 bases at V and 6 bases at J, with 13 bases between. Germline V CDR1 and CDR2: ENHRY, SYGVKD. This CDR3 comprises 14 residues. The CDR3 loop is CAISGGEGLNEQFF. CDR3 DNA: TGTGCCATCAGTGGAGGAGAGGGTCTCAATGAGCAGTTCTTC.

This clone appeared a few times. The chain joins TRBV28 to TRBJ1-2, with a possible D match to TRBD1 (5 bases). With 6 bases removed from V and 7 bases from J, the gap between germline ends came to 15 bases. In germline, CDR1 is MDHEN, CDR2 SYDVKM. CDR3 length: 13 residues. CDR3 sequence (DNA): TGTGCCAGCAGGGACCAGGTGGGGGGTGGCTACACCTTC. This translates into CASRDQVGGGYTF.

The chain combines TRBV19 with TRBJ2-3; possibly TRBD2 for D (6 bases). The length of the CDR3 is 16 residues. Germline V gives CDR1 LNHDA, CDR2 SQIVND (reference sequence). The V gene lost 4 bases and the J gene lost 1 base, with 15 bases spanning the gap. In DNA, the CDR3 is TGTGCCAGTAGTACCAGACTAGTAGGCGGCACAGATACGCAGTATTTT. Protein product: CASSTRLVGGTDTQYF.

A single count supports this clone. The CDR3 DNA reads as TGTGCCACCAAGCTCTCTGGGGCCAACGTCCTGACTTTC. Its translation is CATKLSGANVLTF. This chain joins TRBV28 and TRBJ2-6; D uncertain. Germline CDR1 and CDR2: MDHEN and SYDVKM. The V end lost 10 bases, the J end lost 0 bases, and 7 bases lay between the germline ends. This CDR3 comprises 13 residues.

V usage is TRBV28 and J usage is TRBJ2-1; the D is unclear. This CDR3 comprises 13 residues. Between the trimmed V and J ends, which lost 8 bases and 0 bases, there was a span of 8 bases. CDR1 and CDR2 from the germline V gene are MDHEN and SYDVKM. CDR3 nucleotide sequence: TGTGCCAGCGGCGGCAGCTCCTACAATGAGCAGTTCTTC. Translated: CASGGSSYNEQFF.

The CDR3 DNA sequence: TGCAGTGCTAGTCGACAGGGCAGGAGCTATGGCTACACCTTC. Its translation is CSASRQGRSYGYTF. The chain carries TRBV20-1 and TRBJ1-2, with 7 bases matching TRBD1. The CDR3 runs 14 residues. The ends lost 3 bases at V and 4 bases at J; junction bases unmatched: 8. CDR1 is DFQATT, CDR2 SNEGSKA, per germline (reference sequence).

The gene calls are TRBV27 and TRBJ2-2; 8 bases map to TRBD2. Germline V lookup: CDR1 MNHEY, CDR2 SMNVEV (reference sequence). V lost 2 bases to trimming and J lost 2 bases; unmatched junction nucleotides: 10. The CDR3 has 18 residues. For the CDR3, the DNA is TGTGCCAGCAGTTTAGCACGAGCGGGAGCCCCTAACACCGGGGAGCTGTTTTTT. It is translated as CASSLARAGAPNTGELFF.

This sequence joins TRBV28 and TRBJ2-1; 8 nucleotides agree with TRBD2. The V gene's germline CDR1 is MDHEN and CDR2 SYDVKM. This CDR3 region has 16 residues. The trim removed 2 bases at V and 10 bases at J, leaving 13 bases unmatched. CDR3 coding DNA: TGTGCCAGCAGTTTAAGAGCGGGAGTAGGCTCGGTGGAGCAGTTCTTC. It translates to CASSLRAGVGSVEQFF.

The V gene is TRBV28, the J gene TRBJ2-5, with TRBD2 identical over 7 bases. This CDR3 is 13 amino acids long. Germline CDR1 and CDR2: MDHEN and SYDVKM. V was clipped by 7 bases and J by 4 bases; unmatched bases: 6. The CDR3 spells CASTPAGPETQYF. CDR3 in DNA: TGTGCCAGCACTCCAGCGGGGCCAGAGACCCAGTACTTC.

The V call is TRBV5-4, the J call TRBJ1-4, with unresolved D. V was pared by 4 bases and J by 6 bases, with 10 bases between. The CDR3 contains 13 residues. From germline, CDR1 is SGHNT and CDR2 YYREEE (reference sequence). The CDR3 reads CASSPGSDEKLFF. CDR3 coding DNA: TGTGCCAGCAGCCCCGGAAGCGATGAAAAACTGTTTTTT.

The chain recombines TRBV4-3 with TRBJ1-6; D call uncertain. The V end was cut by 2 bases, the J end by 0 bases, with 5 bases between. CDR1 and CDR2 (germline): LGHNA, YSLEER. The CDR3 has 15 amino acids. This CDR3 is CASSQSSSYNSPLHF. CDR3 nucleotides: TGCGCCAGCAGCCAATCCAGCTCCTATAATTCACCCCTCCACTTT.